The entry below describes one TCR beta chain. This entry belongs to a study of blood T cell repertoires in COVID-19. About the study: The origin of the acute and convalescent COVID-19 samples was the United States, Italy and Spain. In each case, the material was cDNA or gDNA derived from T cells, B-cell-depleted T cells, or PBMCs.

Authors' analysis steps: Reference gene primer amplification yielded estimated nucleated cell counts. The protocol was immunoSEQ multiplex PCR, while the TCRdb copy is restricted to in-frame clones and leaves out a portion. V, J and clone size are taken as reported in that table, and D and trimming were inferred from the DNA itself. The sample records about 160,000 clones, 81% being singletons. The CDR3 is made up of 15 amino acids. V was pared by 3 bases and J by 5 bases, with 17 bases between. Germline CDR1 reads SGDLS; CDR2 reads YYNGEE. The TCR originated in a human donor in a cohort sampled during active COVID-19. Sequencing was done on a sample of peripheral blood. The chain combines TRBV9 with TRBJ1-2; D might be TRBD1 (6 bases). The CDR3 region has the DNA TGTGCCAGCAGCGCAGACCCCGGGACAACTTATGGCTACACCTTC. Translating it yields CASSADPGTTYGYTF.